This T cell receptor beta chain came from a study of siplizumab effects on memory and regulatory T cells. Study-level points and caveats: Naive T cells apparently outstripped memory cells in diversity and seemed major alloresponse contributors. An assignable naive or memory phenotype was lacking in roughly 80-97% of proliferating CD4+ or CD8+ clones. Proliferating Tregs' suppressive function in siplizumab cultures went unconfirmed. Treg-derived clones made up an average of around 67% of mappable alloreactive CD4+ clones with siplizumab and roughly 29% in controls.

This CDR3 region has 13 residues. Germline V gene sequence: CDR1 MDHEN, CDR2 SYDVKM. Between the trimmed V and J ends, which lost 2 bases and 5 bases, there was a span of 9 bases. Concerning this clone itself: Its cognate antigen is unknown.

Sequencing used immunoSEQ multiplex PCR; TCRdb keeps in-frame clones, though not all of them. The sample has about 50,000 clones, nearly 95% seen once. Sequenced sample: CD8+ T cells sorted from blood. The TCR sequence derives from a human donor in good health. The V and J genes are TRBV28 and TRBJ2-5; a possible D gene is TRBD1 (5 bases). The CDR3 protein is CASSLQGWETQYF. The CDR3 DNA is TGTGCCAGCAGTTTACAGGGTTGGGAGACCCAGTACTTC. The complete variable domain, with remaining parts taken from reference TRBV28 and TRBJ2-5, reads DVKVTQSSRYLVKRTGEKVFLECVQDMDHENMFWYRQDPGLGLRLIYFSYDVKMKEKGDIPEGYSVSREKKERFSLILESASTNQTSMYLCASSLQGWETQYFGPGTRLLVL.